The sequence of this T cell receptor beta chain was determined in a study of CD8+ T cells in alopecia areata. The CDR3 runs to 12 residues. In germline, CDR1 is GTSNPN, CDR2 SVGIG (reference sequence). The treatment denotes: oral pan-JAK inhibitor, 5-10 mg twice daily. Following extraction, RNA underwent reverse transcription to cDNA, which served as the sequencing template. This table comes from immunoSEQ multiplex PCR, and its TCRdb copy is limited to in-frame clones, with some not included. The table records about 210,000 clones, 50% to 60% of them present only once. The source is a human donor with alopecia areata. The starting material was CD4+ T cells sorted from blood, obtained at week 4, from a patient treated with tofacitinib. J is TRBJ2-2 and V is TRBV30; D is uncertain. The chain's CDR3 is CASRSYTGELFF. The CDR3 nucleotides read TGTGCTTCCCGCTCTTACACCGGGGAGCTGTTTTTT.